This T cell receptor (beta chain) was captured in a study of shared clonotypes between healthy human individuals. This clone came up once. The target antigen is unknown. Study conclusions and caveats: The researchers took only blood, and tissue repertoires probably look different.

Per the germline V gene, CDR1 is SEHNR and CDR2 is FQNEAQ (reference sequence). This CDR3 has 13 amino acids. The ends were cut back, 5 bases at V and 4 bases at J, with 12 bases in the middle. Produced via immunoSEQ multiplex PCR; TCRdb's table is partial and in-frame only. Among about 2.4 million clones, more than 85% were seen once, and the ten largest hold 0.36%. The TCR originated in a man between 18 and 35 years old in good health. Some clones in this sample may be carry-over from other donors' samples. What was sequenced was naive CD4+ T cells from PBMCs. Subset defined: CD45RA+ positively selected. The chain employs TRBV7-9 and TRBJ2-7, with D perhaps TRBD1 (5 bases). This CDR3 reads CASSPTDIYEQYF. Written as DNA, the CDR3 is TGTGCCAGCAGCCCGACAGACATATACGAGCAGTACTTC.